Listed below are T cell receptor beta chains from one sample, sequenced in a study of blood T cell repertoires in COVID-19. The method was immunoSEQ multiplex PCR; TCRdb's version includes in-frame clones alone and lacks a portion of them. Of a few hundred thousand clones in the sample, about nine tenths were seen once. Sequences were obtained from PBMCs or T cells enriched from blood (not recorded which). The receptors here all came from a woman aged 25 to 39 who had been exposed to COVID-19. CDR3s include the opening cysteine and the closing phenylalanine or tryptophan. A D gene is named only where the DNA matches it firmly. Only part of the rows carry a size: once, few, many, or a class if the clone is expanded.

size: NA
D: TRBD1
J: TRBJ2-7
V: TRBV6-5
DNA: TGTGCCAGCAGTTACCCCAGGGGGGAGCAGTACTTC
CDR3: CASSYPRGEQYF

size: NA
D: NA
J: TRBJ2-7
V: TRBV3-1/TRBV3-2
DNA: TGTGCCAGCAGCCTATCAACATTTTACGAGCAGTACTTC
CDR3: CASSLSTFYEQYF

size: NA
D: TRBD2
J: TRBJ2-3
V: TRBV2
DNA: TGTGCCAGCAGTGAAGCGCTGGAGGGACTAGCTACGGAGGACTCAGATACGCAGTATTTT
CDR3: CASSEALEGLATEDSDTQYF

size: NA
D: NA
J: TRBJ2-2
V: TRBV3-1/TRBV3-2
DNA: TGTGCCAGCAGACTTAGCATCGGGGAGCTGTTTTTT
CDR3: CASRLSIGELFF

size: NA
D: NA
J: TRBJ2-1
V: TRBV27
DNA: TGTGCTGCCCGGGGCAGGACAGAAAGCCCCGATGAGCAGTTCTTC
CDR3: CAARGRTESPDEQFF

size: NA
D: NA
J: TRBJ1-1
V: TRBV28
DNA: TGTGCCAGCAGTTTACCGGCAGGGCTGAACACTGAAGCTTTCTTT
CDR3: CASSLPAGLNTEAFF

size: NA
D: NA
J: TRBJ2-7
V: TRBV5-6
DNA: TGTGCCAGCAGCTTGGGTGACAGGAGTTTTTCCTACGAGCAGTACTTC
CDR3: CASSLGDRSFSYEQYF

size: NA
D: NA
J: TRBJ2-1
V: TRBV4-1
DNA: TGCGCCAGCAGCCACGCATACGGGACTCACAATGAGCAGTTCTTC
CDR3: CASSHAYGTHNEQFF

size: NA
D: TRBD2
J: TRBJ2-3
V: TRBV5-6
DNA: TGTGCCAGCAGCCCAGGACTAGCGGGAGCAACAGATACGCAGTATTTT
CDR3: CASSPGLAGATDTQYF

size: NA
D: TRBD1
J: TRBJ1-1
V: TRBV5-1
DNA: TGCGCCAGCAGCTCGTTGGGGGACAGAGCTGAAGCTTTCTTT
CDR3: CASSSLGDRAEAFF

size: NA
D: TRBD2
J: TRBJ2-7
V: TRBV5-6
DNA: TGTGCCAGCAGACCTGGACTAGCGGGCTCCTCCTACGAGCAGTACTTC
CDR3: CASRPGLAGSSYEQYF

size: NA
D: TRBD2
J: TRBJ2-1
V: TRBV5-3
DNA: TGTGCCAGAAGCTTGGAACTAGCGGACTACAATGAGCAGTTCTTC
CDR3: CARSLELADYNEQFF

size: NA
D: NA
J: TRBJ2-3
V: TRBV10-3
DNA: TGTGCCATCAGTGAGCCGACAGGCCAAAGGACAGATACGCAGTATTTT
CDR3: CAISEPTGQRTDTQYF

size: NA
D: NA
J: TRBJ1-5
V: TRBV2
DNA: TGTGCCAGCAGTGAAGCGCTACAGGGTCGTCAGCCCCAGCATTTT
CDR3: CASSEALQGRQPQHF

size: NA
D: TRBD2
J: TRBJ2-1
V: TRBV19
DNA: TGTGCCAGTAGTATTGAATGGCGACTAGCGGAGAGCTACAATGAGCAGTTCTTC
CDR3: CASSIEWRLAESYNEQFF

size: once
D: TRBD2
J: TRBJ2-1
V: TRBV7-3
DNA: TGTGCCAGCAGCTTAGAGGGGACGAGACTAGCGGGGGGAAATGAGCAGTTCTTC
CDR3: CASSLEGTRLAGGNEQFF

size: once
D: TRBD2
J: TRBJ2-5
V: TRBV3-1/TRBV3-2
DNA: TGTGCCAGCAGCCTAGCGGGAGGTAGTGAGACCCAGTACTTC
CDR3: CASSLAGGSETQYF

size: NA
D: TRBD1
J: TRBJ1-1
V: TRBV7-9
DNA: TGTGCCAGCAGCGCCCACGGGACAGGGATGGGGACTGAAGCTTTCTTT
CDR3: CASSAHGTGMGTEAFF

size: NA
D: NA
J: TRBJ1-1
V: TRBV10-1
DNA: TGCGCCAGCAGTGCGCTCCGAGTGGGGGGAAACACTGAAGCTTTCTTT
CDR3: CASSALRVGGNTEAFF

size: NA
D: NA
J: TRBJ2-4
V: TRBV21-1
DNA: NA
CDR3: CASSKGFGVGNLAKNIQYF

size: NA
D: NA
J: TRBJ1-2
V: TRBV19
DNA: TGTGCCAGTAGTGCTCAACCGGGATCTAACTATGGCTACACCTTC
CDR3: CASSAQPGSNYGYTF

size: NA
D: NA
J: TRBJ1-2
V: TRBV5-1
DNA: TGCGCCAGCAGCTCCGTCTATGGCTACACCTTC
CDR3: CASSSVYGYTF

size: NA
D: TRBD2
J: TRBJ2-1
V: TRBV6-6
DNA: TGTGCCAGCAGTTACTCTCTGCGGGAGGGAAATGAGCAGTTCTTC
CDR3: CASSYSLREGNEQFF

size: NA
D: NA
J: TRBJ1-5
V: TRBV7-9
DNA: TGTGCCAGCAGCCCTACCGAGAAACGTCAGCCCCAGCATTTT
CDR3: CASSPTEKRQPQHF

size: few
D: NA
J: TRBJ2-2
V: TRBV10-1
DNA: TGCGCCAGCAGTCCCTTTGTCCCGAACACCGGGGAGCTGTTTTTT
CDR3: CASSPFVPNTGELFF

size: NA
D: NA
J: TRBJ1-1
V: TRBV20-1
DNA: TGCAGTGCTATTGACCTTCCGGAAGCTTTCTTT
CDR3: CSAIDLPEAFF

size: NA
D: NA
J: TRBJ1-3
V: TRBV6-5
DNA: TGTGCCAGCAGTCCGGACTTCTCTGGAAACACCATATATTTT
CDR3: CASSPDFSGNTIYF

size: few
D: NA
J: TRBJ1-2
V: TRBV20-1
DNA: TGCAGTGCTAGTGGACTACTCTATGGCTACACCTTC
CDR3: CSASGLLYGYTF

size: NA
D: TRBD2
J: TRBJ2-1
V: TRBV9
DNA: TGTGCCAGCAGCCACCCCTTAGCGGGGTACAATGAGCAGTTCTTC
CDR3: CASSHPLAGYNEQFF

size: NA
D: NA
J: TRBJ1-2
V: TRBV27
DNA: TGTGCCAGCGGGTCCCTAACAGGGAACGGCTACACCTTC
CDR3: CASGSLTGNGYTF

size: NA
D: TRBD2
J: TRBJ2-5
V: TRBV7-2
DNA: TGTGCCAGCAGCTCCGCACGCCCCCGGGGAGGGCCTGGGGAGACCCAGTACTTC
CDR3: CASSSARPRGGPGETQYF

size: NA
D: TRBD1
J: TRBJ1-4
V: TRBV5-6
DNA: TGTGCCAGCAGCTTTGGACAGGGCGTCTTTACTAATGAAAAACTGTTTTTT
CDR3: CASSFGQGVFTNEKLFF

size: NA
D: TRBD1
J: TRBJ1-1
V: TRBV27
DNA: TGTGCCAGCAGTTTGGTGGGACAGGGGAGGGGAAACACTGAAGCTTTCTTT
CDR3: CASSLVGQGRGNTEAFF

size: NA
D: TRBD2
J: TRBJ2-1
V: TRBV6-1
DNA: TGTGCCAGCAGTGAAGTAGTAGCGGGAGGCTATGAGCAGTTCTTC
CDR3: CASSEVVAGGYEQFF

size: NA
D: NA
J: TRBJ2-7
V: TRBV29-1
DNA: TGCAGCGTCGAAGGGATGGGCAGCTCCTACGAGCAGTACTTC
CDR3: CSVEGMGSSYEQYF

size: NA
D: NA
J: TRBJ1-4
V: TRBV30
DNA: TGTGCCTGGAGTATGTTACAGGGAGGGGGAAAACTGTTTTTT
CDR3: CAWSMLQGGGKLFF

size: NA
D: NA
J: TRBJ2-1
V: TRBV11-2
DNA: TGTGCCAGCAGCTTCCTCCCCAGCGCACAAAGCTCCTACAATGAGCAGTTCTTC
CDR3: CASSFLPSAQSSYNEQFF

size: many
D: NA
J: TRBJ2-1
V: TRBV6-2/TRBV6-3
DNA: TGTGCCAGCAGTTCCGACAGCTACAATGAGCAGTTCTTC
CDR3: CASSSDSYNEQFF

size: NA
D: NA
J: TRBJ1-5
V: TRBV6-5
DNA: TGTGCCAGCGGCCGGAGGGGAGGGGATCAGCCCCAGCATTTT
CDR3: CASGRRGGDQPQHF

size: NA
D: NA
J: TRBJ1-6
V: TRBV25-1
DNA: TGTGCCAGTAGCCAAAGCTCCTATAATTCACCCCTCCACTTT
CDR3: CASSQSSYNSPLHF

size: once
D: TRBD1
J: TRBJ2-3
V: TRBV2
DNA: TGTGCCAGCAGCATCCAGGGGGCCTCCACAGATACGCAGTATTTT
CDR3: CASSIQGASTDTQYF

size: NA
D: TRBD1
J: TRBJ2-2
V: TRBV2
DNA: TGTGCCAGCAGTATCCGACAGGGCCCCGGGGAGCTGTTTTTT
CDR3: CASSIRQGPGELFF

size: NA
D: NA
J: TRBJ2-5
V: TRBV7-8
DNA: TGTGCCAGCAGCTTCTTAGAGACCCAGTACTTC
CDR3: CASSFLETQYF

size: NA
D: TRBD1
J: TRBJ1-3
V: TRBV10-3
DNA: TGTGCCATCAGGGGGACTGGACAGGGGGCCGAAGATTCTGGAAACACCATATATTTT
CDR3: CAIRGTGQGAEDSGNTIYF

size: NA
D: TRBD1
J: TRBJ2-1
V: TRBV5-1
DNA: TGCGCCAGCAGAGGGACAGGTGGGAACAATGAGCAGTTCTTC
CDR3: CASRGTGGNNEQFF